This TCR beta chain was sequenced during a study of blood T cells in healthy people across ages. The authors ran a second PCR of roughly 7 to 11 cycles using a sample-barcoded 5' primer and a J-beta primer mix. Every cDNA was tagged by a template-switch adaptor with 12 random nucleotides. A single record per CDR3 protein comes from TCRdb applying MiXCR to the 5' RACE reads. The sample carries about 650,000 distinct CDR3 sequences, 32% recorded once. The V and J ends lost 6 bases and 5 bases respectively, with 19 bases between them. This CDR3 region has 15 residues. The TCR originated in an elderly woman in good health. V and J are TRBV12-3 or TRBV12-4 and TRBJ2-5, with D possibly matching TRBD1 (5 bases). The sequenced sample was blood. CDR3: CASSSTERRSETQYF. CDR3 DNA sequence: TGTGCCAGCAGCTCGACAGAGAGGCGGTCGGAGACCCAGTACTTC.